This T cell receptor (beta chain) was captured in a study of blood T cell repertoires in COVID-19. Overall study context: The analysed material was cDNA or gDNA that came from T cells, B-cell-depleted T cells, or PBMCs.

Original processing notes: Cell counts per sample came from amplifying reference gene primers. Data came from immunoSEQ multiplex PCR; TCRdb stores just in-frame clones and leaves some out. From that table come the V and J calls and clone size; the DNA was used to work out D and trimming. Of fewer than 350,000 clones in the sample, around 88% are singletons; the top ten hold less than 2.5%. Sequencing was done on a sample of peripheral blood. The clonotype was recovered from a woman aged 25 to 39 who had recovered from COVID-19.

The CDR3 nucleotides read TGTGCCAGCAGCTCTACAGGGATCTCCTACGAGCAGTACTTC. Translated, it gives CASSSTGISYEQYF. The chain carries TRBV7-8 and TRBJ2-7; TRBD1 might be the D (6 bases). Germline-derived CDR1 and CDR2 are SGHVS and FQNEAQ. This CDR3 contains 14 residues. Trimming removed 4 bases from V and 0 bases from J, with 10 bases in between.